This T cell receptor (beta chain) was observed in a study of OX40 agonist ivuxolimab in advanced cancers. Study-wide results and limits: Some nonresponders also had low normalized T-cell clonal expansion.

The germline V gene encodes CDR1 SGHAT and CDR2 FQNNGV. V lost 5 bases to trimming and J lost 5 bases, with 21 bases between them. The CDR3 is 16 residues long. This clone was seen a handful of times. Antigen: not known. Some clones are missing from TCRdb's copy, which holds only in-frame ones; the method was immunoSEQ multiplex PCR. The sample records about 68,000 clones, over 65% being singletons. Specimen: CD4+ or CD8+ T cells sorted from blood, collected in a trial of the OX40 agonist ivuxolimab. The source of this sequence is an adult with an advanced solid tumor such as melanoma, head and neck, liver or kidney cancer. The gene calls are TRBV11-2 and TRBJ1-1; D may be TRBD1 (5 bases). In nucleotides, the CDR3 is TGTGCCAGCAGCCACCTTGGGGGTCCCACCGGAACTGAAGCTTTCTTT. It codes for CASSHLGGPTGTEAFF. Filled out from reference TRBV11-2 and TRBJ1-1, the complete variable domain reads EAGVAQSPRYKIIEKRQSVAFWCNPISGHATLYWYQQILGQGPKLLIQFQNNGVVDDSQLPKDRFSAERLKGVDSTLKIQPAKLEDSAVYLCASSHLGGPTGTEAFFGQGTRLTVV.